Listed below are T cell receptor beta chains from one sample, sequenced in a study of Graves' ophthalmopathy and Graves' hyperthyroidism. Each CDR3 protein gets one entry after TCRdb re-called the multiplex PCR reads with MiXCR. The sample shows tens of thousands of distinct CDR3 sequences, approximately 47% of them seen only once. Sequencing input: peripheral blood. The receptors originated from an adult woman with Graves' ophthalmopathy. Each CDR3 is given with its conserved first and last residue. The D gene is left open where the match is weak. Not all rows give a size; the values are once, few, many and, for expanded clones, a class.

TRBJ2-2 - many TRBV10-2 CASSEDGTGELFF TGCGCCAGCAGTGAAGATGGGACCGGGGAGCTGTTTTTT
TRBJ2-2 - - TRBV12-3/TRBV12-4 CASTMGAGELFF TGTGCCAGCACCATGGGGGCCGGGGAGCTGTTTTTT
TRBJ2-7 - - TRBV2 CASTERGPGAGTYEQYF TGTGCCAGCACCGAAAGGGGGCCAGGAGCGGGCACCTACGAGCAGTACTTC
TRBJ1-1 - many TRBV6-5 CASSSQGHTEAFF TGTGCCAGCAGTTCACAGGGTCACACTGAAGCTTTCTTT
TRBJ2-7 TRBD2 many TRBV12-3/TRBV12-4 CASTIGRSGKGLRVYEQYF TGTGCCAGCACCATTGGGAGGAGCGGGAAAGGTTTAAGGGTGTACGAGCAGTACTTC
TRBJ1-2 - few TRBV9 CASSVGRSVAGVGYTF TGTGCCAGCAGCGTAGGGAGGAGCGTTGCGGGAGTGGGCTACACCTTC
TRBJ1-4 TRBD1 many TRBV4-3 CASSQEQGVVKLFF TGCGCCAGCAGCCAAGAACAGGGGGTGGTAAAACTGTTTTTT
TRBJ1-1 - - TRBV3-1 CASSPQGMNTEAFF TGTGCCAGCAGTCCCCAGGGAATGAACACTGAAGCTTTCTTT
TRBJ1-1 - many TRBV4-1 CASSLFLRGGNTEAFF TGCGCCAGCAGCCTATTCTTACGTGGCGGGAACACTGAAGCTTTCTTT
TRBJ1-3 - many TRBV6-5 CASRTVGGNTIYF TGTGCCAGCAGGACAGTAGGTGGAAACACCATATATTTT
TRBJ2-5 TRBD2 - TRBV9 CASSVESAWRKREGGETQYF TGTGCCAGCAGCGTAGAGTCAGCCTGGCGAAAGCGGGAGGGAGGAGAGACCCAGTACTTC
TRBJ2-5 - many TRBV7-2 CASSLAGQAQYF TGTGCCAGCAGCTTAGCGGGGCAGGCCCAGTACTTC
TRBJ2-3 TRBD2 - TRBV4-1 CASSQDKMAGGWEIEHTDTQYF TGCGCCAGCAGCCAAGATAAGATGGCGGGAGGGTGGGAAATTGAGCACACAGATACGCAGTATTTT
TRBJ2-1 TRBD2 many TRBV6-5 CASSSSGDSYNEQFF TGTGCCAGCAGTTCGAGCGGGGACTCCTACAATGAGCAGTTCTTC
TRBJ2-3 TRBD2 - TRBV25-1 CASSDVGSGRVSDTQYF TGTGCCAGCAGTGACGTCGGTAGCGGGAGGGTCTCAGATACGCAGTATTTT
TRBJ1-2 - - TRBV19 CASRPRVGDYGYTF TGTGCCAGTAGACCCAGGGTTGGGGACTATGGCTACACCTTC
TRBJ2-6 - - TRBV7-3 CASSLLGASGANVLTF TGTGCCAGCAGCTTATTAGGCGCCTCTGGGGCCAACGTCCTGACTTTC
TRBJ2-7 TRBD1 many TRBV11-2 CASSRTGQASYEQYF TGTGCCAGCAGCAGGACGGGACAGGCTTCCTACGAGCAGTACTTC
TRBJ2-3 TRBD1 many TRBV4-3 CASSQEGVTGGWTDTQYF TGCGCCAGCAGCCAAGAGGGGGTTACAGGGGGGTGGACAGATACGCAGTATTTT
TRBJ2-1 TRBD2 - TRBV29-1 CSSSSGLAASYNEQFF TGCAGCAGTTCCTCCGGACTAGCGGCGTCCTACAATGAGCAGTTCTTC
TRBJ2-2 TRBD1 many TRBV5-6 CASSPYRAAVQGTGELFF TGTGCCAGCAGCCCTTACCGGGCGGCCGTACAGGGGACCGGGGAGCTGTTTTTT
TRBJ1-1 - - TRBV4-2 CASSQDRGVLLRTTAEAFF TGTGCCAGCAGCCAAGATAGAGGGGTTCTCCTTAGGACAACAGCTGAAGCTTTCTTT
TRBJ1-6 - many TRBV2 CASSEGGAGNSPLHF TGTGCCAGCAGTGAGGGTGGGGCTGGTAATTCACCCCTCCACTTT
TRBJ2-1 TRBD1 - TRBV29-1 CSLPGTGPNEQFF TGCAGCTTGCCCGGGACAGGGCCCAATGAGCAGTTCTTC
TRBJ1-1 - many TRBV30 CAWKGSGSQAFF TGTGCCTGGAAAGGGAGTGGAAGTCAGGCTTTCTTT
TRBJ2-3 - many TRBV28 CATEPGRSTDTQYF TGTGCCACCGAACCCGGACGTAGCACAGATACGCAGTATTTT
TRBJ2-1 - many TRBV5-1 CASSFGGAYNEQFF TGCGCCAGCAGCTTTGGCGGGGCCTACAATGAGCAGTTCTTC
TRBJ2-1 TRBD2 few TRBV25-1 CASSPQSPSSGRGNEQFF TGTGCCAGCAGTCCCCAATCCCCGTCTAGCGGGAGAGGCAATGAGCAGTTCTTC
TRBJ2-4 TRBD2 many TRBV20-1 CSAPSGSENIQYF TGCAGTGCCCCAAGCGGGAGTGAAAACATTCAGTACTTC
TRBJ2-7 - - TRBV5-5 CASSQARASSYEQYF TGCGCCAGCAGCCAGGCCAGGGCTAGCTCCTACGAGCAGTACTTC
TRBJ2-1 TRBD2 many TRBV5-6 CASSHIAGGGEQFF TGTGCCAGCAGCCATATAGCGGGAGGGGGTGAGCAGTTCTTC
TRBJ1-5 - many TRBV5-1 CASSPEVGQPQHF TGCGCCAGCAGCCCTGAGGTTGGTCAGCCCCAGCATTTT
TRBJ2-1 - - TRBV7-9 CASSLVQRAGGDNEQFF TGTGCCAGCAGCTTAGTCCAAAGAGCGGGCGGGGACAATGAGCAGTTCTTC
TRBJ2-1 TRBD2 many TRBV15 CATSRHSGTSDSQFF TGTGCCACCAGCAGACATTCCGGGACTAGCGACTCTCAGTTCTTC
TRBJ2-1 TRBD2 - TRBV14 CASSQLAEYNEQFF TGTGCCAGCAGCCAACTAGCGGAATACAATGAGCAGTTCTTC
TRBJ1-4 - - TRBV5-4 CASSPGTNEKLFF TGTGCCAGCAGCCCGGGGACCAATGAAAAACTGTTTTTT
TRBJ1-5 - - TRBV15 CATSRGTNQPQHF TGTGCCACCAGCAGGGGGACAAATCAGCCCCAGCATTTT
TRBJ2-7 - many TRBV28 CASSSYMVGPFYEQYF TGTGCCAGCAGTTCCTACATGGTGGGACCGTTCTACGAGCAGTACTTC
TRBJ2-7 - once TRBV7-3 CASSTTRGQGGGEQYF TGTGCCAGCAGCACTACTAGAGGGCAGGGAGGTGGCGAGCAGTACTTC
TRBJ1-6 - many TRBV6-5 CASSYRGEPLHF TGTGCCAGCAGTTACAGGGGAGAACCCCTCCACTTT
TRBJ2-1 - many TRBV3-1 CASSQDSRSNEQFF TGTGCCAGCAGCCAAGACTCTAGATCCAATGAGCAGTTCTTC
TRBJ1-3 TRBD1 - TRBV6-4 CASRRDSYSGNTIYF TGTGCCAGCAGGAGGGACAGTTACTCTGGAAACACCATATATTTT
TRBJ2-7 - many TRBV27 CASSVNFPYEQYF TGTGCCAGCAGCGTTAACTTCCCCTACGAGCAGTACTTC
TRBJ2-7 TRBD2 - TRBV5-8 CASSLARLAGGIYKQYF TGTGCCAGCAGCTTGGCCCGGCTAGCGGGAGGGATCTACAAGCAGTACTTC
TRBJ2-1 - - TRBV19 CATRTASPYNEQFF TGTGCCACCCGGACGGCAAGCCCCTACAATGAGCAGTTCTTC
TRBJ2-7 - medium-sized TRBV29-1 CSVVEGALYEQYF TGCAGCGTGGTAGAGGGCGCTCTCTACGAGCAGTACTTC
TRBJ2-2 TRBD1 - TRBV7-9 CASSLQGVVDTGELFF TGTGCCAGCAGCTTGCAGGGGGTAGTGGACACCGGGGAGCTGTTTTTT
TRBJ2-5 TRBD1 - TRBV5-6 CASSKDRTGEQHF TGTGCCAGCAGCAAGGACAGGACAGGGGAGCAGCACTTC
TRBJ2-3 - medium-sized TRBV29-1 CSARPGPSTDTQYF TGCAGCGCCCGACCGGGTCCCAGCACAGATACGCAGTATTTT
TRBJ2-3 TRBD2 - TRBV28 CASSPGLAGDNEQYF TGTGCCAGCAGTCCAGGACTAGCGGGAGACAATGAGCAGTATTTT
TRBJ2-3 TRBD1 - TRBV6-1 CASSARQGTDTQYF TGTGCCAGCAGTGCACGACAGGGAACAGATACGCAGTATTTT
TRBJ1-3 TRBD1 - TRBV9 CASSVRTGTGNTIYF TGTGCCAGCAGCGTACGGACAGGAACGGGAAACACCATATATTTT
TRBJ2-7 - many TRBV28 CASSSSATYEQYF TGTGCCAGCAGTTCTAGCGCTACCTACGAGCAGTACTTC